Following are 31 T cell receptor beta chains from one sample sequenced in a study of tumor-infiltrating lymphocytes in glioblastoma multiforme. Three nested ARM-PCR rounds with V-beta and C-beta primers built TCRB libraries. TCRdb fed the multiplex PCR reads into MiXCR, producing one record per CDR3 protein. The repertoire holds some 13,000 distinct CDR3 sequences, around three fifths seen once, with around 32% in the top ten. The specimen was brain tumor tissue. The receptors originated from a male donor with glioblastoma.

This clonotype was picked up many times. The gene calls are TRBV28 and TRBJ1-2; no clear D gene. Deletions cut 6 bases from V and 4 bases from J, with 9 bases between. This CDR3 contains 12 residues. Germline V lookup: CDR1 MDHEN, CDR2 SYDVKM. The CDR3 region has the DNA TGTGCCAGCAGACCCGGAACCTATGGCTACACCTTC. Its translation is CASRPGTYGYTF.

On this clonotype: An end of the junction does not agree with germline; a read error may underlie this. The J gene is TRBJ2-7, the V gene TRBV5-1; TRBD2 aligns across 8 bases. This CDR3 spans 15 amino acids. From germline, CDR1 is SGHRS and CDR2 YFSETQ. The CDR3 sequence is CTSILDASGPYEQYF. CDR3 nucleotide sequence: TGCACCAGCATCTTGGACGCTAGCGGGCCCTACGAGCAGTACTTC.

This clonotype counts as medium-sized. The chain couples TRBV13 to TRBJ2-7; 12 nucleotides match TRBD2. This CDR3 contains 19 residues. Losses at the gene ends were 5 bases for V and 0 bases for J; bases not matched to a gene: 14. In germline, CDR1 is PRHDT, CDR2 FYEKMQ (reference sequence). CDR3 sequence: CASSDATLAGGPSSYEQYF. CDR3 nucleotide sequence: TGTGCCAGCAGCGACGCGACACTAGCGGGAGGCCCCAGCTCCTACGAGCAGTACTTC.

This chain joins TRBV30 and TRBJ2-1; the D gene is possibly TRBD2 (5 bases). This CDR3 has 14 amino acids. CDR1 is GTSNPN and CDR2 is SVGIG in the germline V gene (reference sequence). The V and J ends lost 5 bases and 7 bases respectively, with 18 bases between them. CDR3 DNA sequence: TGTGCCTGGGAAACTAGTGGGCCTAGGAATGAGCAGTTCTTC. Amino acids: CAWETSGPRNEQFF.

The V and J genes are TRBV6-2 or TRBV6-3 and TRBJ1-5; no clear D gene. Looked up from germline, CDR1 is MNHEY and CDR2 is SVGEGT. This CDR3 region has 13 residues. The CDR3 protein is CTGETDSNQPQHF. CDR3 nucleotide sequence: TGTACCGGCGAAACAGATAGCAATCAGCCCCAGCATTTT.

This clonotype came up many times. V and J are TRBV19 and TRBJ2-1; D possibly matches TRBD1 or TRBD2 (5 bases each). The V end lost 5 bases, the J end lost 9 bases, and 17 bases lay between the germline ends. Germline V lookup: CDR1 LNHDA, CDR2 SQIVND (reference sequence). The CDR3 is 14 amino acids. CDR3 nucleotides: TGTGCCAGTAGTGTTAGGCTAGATGGGGGTGAGCAGTTCTTC. Translating it yields CASSVRLDGGEQFF.

This clonotype was observed a few times. The junction and the germline gene differ at one end; a read error may be behind it. The gene calls are TRBV20-1 and TRBJ2-7; no reliable D call. The CDR3 spans 14 residues. The germline CDR1 and CDR2 sequences are DFQATT and SNEGSKA (reference sequence). Here the CDR3 DNA reads TGCAGTGCTGCTCCGGGTAGTATCTCCTACGGGCAGTACTTC. Translating gives CSAAPGSISYGQYF.

About this clonotype itself: The CDR3 does not close with the conserved phenylalanine or tryptophan, likely indicating a read error. The DNA is omitted, as the CDR3 cannot be located on it reliably, and the CDR3 follows TCRdb's listing. V gene TRBV10-2 combines with J gene TRBJ2-1; TRBD2 is the table's D call and was not checked against the DNA. Germline CDR1 is WSHSY and CDR2 is SAAADI. The CDR3 adds up to 14 amino acids, both ends counted. The CDR3 spells CASMASGRGNELFL.

This clonotype was counted only a few times. This chain uses TRBV9 with TRBJ2-2, with TRBD2 matching 7 bases. From germline, CDR1 is SGDLS and CDR2 YYNGEE. This CDR3 comprises 16 residues. V lost 0 bases, J lost 4 bases, and 6 bases stayed unmatched. Written as DNA, the CDR3 is TGTGCCAGCAGCGTAGAGTGGTCGGGAGGCACCGGGGAGCTGTTTTTT. Its protein product is CASSVEWSGGTGELFF.

The chain combines TRBV6-5 with TRBJ2-1; possibly TRBD2 for D (6 bases). This CDR3 is built from 16 residues. Germline-derived CDR1 and CDR2 are MNHEY and SVGAGI. Trimming cost V 9 bases and J 5 bases, with 23 bases left between them. CDR3 sequence: CARRLSIGGVDNEQFF. The CDR3 DNA reads TGTGCCAGAAGACTGTCTATCGGGGGTGTGGACAATGAGCAGTTCTTC.

Ten or more counts support this clonotype. This sequence joins TRBV7-9 and TRBJ2-5; D remains unclear. This CDR3 has 15 residues. CDR1 is SEHNR, CDR2 FQNEAQ, per germline (reference sequence). V was shortened by 0 bases and J by 2 bases, with 10 bases between the two germline ends. CDR3: CASSLAVDFQETQYF. The CDR3 DNA sequence: TGTGCCAGCAGCTTAGCGGTTGACTTTCAAGAGACCCAGTACTTC.

About this clonotype: An end of the junction differs from the germline gene, which may be a read error. DNA of the CDR3: TGTGCCAGCAGTTTAACCGCCACAGGGGACTCCGTTAGAACCGTCTTC. Its translation is CASSLTATGDSVRTVF. The J gene is TRBJ2-7, the V gene TRBV12-3 or TRBV12-4; possibly TRBD1 for D (7 bases). The length of the CDR3 is 16 residues.

Of note for this clonotype: The junction departs from germline at one end; a sequencing error may be responsible. J is TRBJ1-1 and V is TRBV6-6; D unresolved. Germline assignment: CDR1 MNHNY and CDR2 SVGAGI (reference sequence). CDR3 size: 14 residues. The CDR3 coding sequence is TGTACCAGCACGTCCCATGAGAGGGACACTGAAGCTTTCTTT. It codes for CTSTSHERDTEAFF.

As to this clonotype: Relative to the germline gene, one junction end is altered; a read error may explain this. V is TRBV6-2 or TRBV6-3 and J is TRBJ2-1; D uncertain. CDR1 and CDR2 (germline): MNHEY, SVGEGT. The CDR3 totals 17 residues. This chain's CDR3 is CASNYPLLARPYKEQFF. The CDR3 nucleotides are TGTGCCAGCAATTATCCCCTATTAGCACGTCCGTACAAAGAGCAGTTCTTC.

A word on this clonotype: This likely comes from a read error, as the CDR3 has no conserved phenylalanine or tryptophan at its end. The V gene is TRBV13, the J gene TRBJ2-6; TRBD1 agrees at 7 bases. The CDR3 is 16 residues long. Unmatched junction bases numbered 6, after V lost 5 bases and J lost 2 bases. Per germline, CDR1 PRHDT and CDR2 FYEKMQ (reference sequence). Here the CDR3 DNA reads TGTGCCAGCAGCGCAAGGCAGGGGGCTGGGGCCAACGTCCTGACTATC. This gives the protein CASSARQGAGANVLTI.

The table lists this clonotype with a count of one. The CDR3 is CASSFQRGAHNEQFF. The CDR3 DNA is TGTGCCAGCTCCTTCCAGCGGGGGGCCCACAATGAGCAGTTCTTC. This chain connects TRBV11-2 to TRBJ2-1; TRBD2 agrees at 9 bases. Trimming removed 8 bases from V and 5 bases from J; junction bases left unmatched: 10. The CDR3 is made up of 15 amino acids. Per germline, CDR1 SGHAT and CDR2 FQNNGV. Full variable domain (remainder filled in from reference TRBV11-2 and TRBJ2-1): EAGVAQSPRYKIIEKRQSVAFWCNPISGHATLYWYQQILGQGPKLLIQFQNNGVVDDSQLPKDRFSAERLKGVDSTLKIQPAKLEDSAVYLCASSFQRGAHNEQFFGPGTRLTVL.

This clonotype has just a few counts. This clone may be a read error of a much larger clone one base away. The chain couples TRBV11-2 to TRBJ2-7; 8 nucleotides agree with TRBD2. Germline CDR1 is SGHAT and CDR2 is FQNNGV. This CDR3 has 17 amino acids. The CDR3 sequence: CASILDRGPAGAYEQYF. The CDR3 DNA reads as TGTGCCAGCATCTTAGATCGGGGGCCAGCGGGAGCCTACGAGCAGTACTTC.

As to this clonotype: This clone may be a read error of a much larger clone one base away. The rearrangement uses TRBV10-3 and TRBJ2-1, with D tentatively TRBD1 or TRBD2 (6 bases each). Germline V gene sequence: CDR1 ENHRY, CDR2 SYGVKD. The V gene lost 5 bases and the J gene lost 4 bases, with 15 bases spanning the gap. This CDR3 comprises 15 residues. CDR3 sequence (DNA): TGTGCCATCAGTTATGGGGGGCGCGGGTACAATGAGCAGTTCTTC. It is translated as CAISYGGRGYNEQFF.

Details on this clonotype: The DNA is omitted, as the CDR3 cannot be located on it reliably, and the CDR3 follows TCRdb's listing. The J gene is TRBJ2-3, the V gene TRBV5-6. Ends included, the CDR3 has 15 residues. Germline lookup yields CDR1 SGHDT and CDR2 YYEEEE. CDR3 in amino acids: CASSWVGWGSDTHYF.

The chain uses TRBV10-3 and TRBJ2-7; 12 bases agree with TRBD2. J gave up 10 bases and V 6 bases, and 7 bases lay outside the gene matches. The CDR3 is 13 residues long. Germline values: CDR1 ENHRY, CDR2 SYGVKD. CDR3 bases: TGTGCCATCAGCCCTAGCGGGGGGGCCGGACAGTACTTC. Its protein product is CAISPSGGAGQYF.

At least ten counts were recorded for this clonotype. One junction end does not reproduce the germline sequence, and a read error may be involved. This rearrangement joins TRBV20-1 to TRBJ1-4; D uncertain. CDR3 length equals 11 residues. The germline CDR1 and CDR2 sequences are DFQATT and SNEGSKA (reference sequence). The CDR3 DNA sequence: TGCAGTGGTAGAGAGGACGGAGAACTGTTTTTT. Residues: CSGREDGELFF.

This clonotype was counted a few times. A read error is possible here, since a much larger clone lies one base away. The rearrangement links TRBV5-4 to TRBJ1-3; D is undetermined. Germline V gives CDR1 SGHNT, CDR2 YYREEE (reference sequence). The CDR3 covers 14 residues. The chain's CDR3 is CVSSRQQSGNTIYF. The CDR3 DNA reads as TGTGTTAGCAGCCGCCAACAGTCTGGAAACACCATATATTTT.

This clonotype was detected ten times or more. V is TRBV5-1 and J is TRBJ2-1; 12 bases are a match to TRBD2. The V and J ends lost 4 bases and 6 bases, in that order; junction bases with no gene match: 2. The V gene's germline CDR1 is SGHRS and CDR2 YFSETQ. This CDR3 spans 14 amino acids. CDR3 in amino acids: CASSPSGRANEQFF. As DNA, the CDR3 is TGCGCCAGCAGCCCTAGCGGGAGGGCCAATGAGCAGTTCTTC.

Concerning this clonotype: As the CDR3 is not closed by the conserved phenylalanine or tryptophan, this likely results from a read error. Because the CDR3's place on the DNA is in doubt, the DNA is left out and the CDR3 is given as listed by TCRdb. This chain joins TRBV29-1 and TRBJ1-6; the D segment call TRBD1 is taken from the table without a DNA check. The CDR3 spans 13 residues, counting both ends. CDR1 is SQVTM and CDR2 is ANQGSEA in the germline V gene. The CDR3 is CSVARDREPPLHL.

Notes on this clonotype: Here the CDR3 omits its conserved ending phenylalanine or tryptophan, so a read error is the likely source. The chain uses TRBV20-1 and TRBJ2-2, with D perhaps matching TRBD1 or TRBD2 (5 bases each). In germline, CDR1 is DFQATT, CDR2 SNEGSKA (reference sequence). The CDR3 spans 12 residues. The chain's CDR3 is CSARDQGRRLFV. As DNA, the CDR3 is TGCAGTGCTCGAGATCAGGGACGTAGGCTGTTTGTT.

The chain combines TRBV20-1 with TRBJ2-7, with TRBD2 matching over 14 bases. In germline, CDR1 is DFQATT, CDR2 SNEGSKA (reference sequence). The CDR3 is made up of 16 amino acids. J was trimmed by 4 bases and V by 6 bases; bases with no gene match: 11. DNA of the CDR3: TGCAGTGCCAAGAGAGGGACTAGCGGGAGTATGTACGAGCAGTACTTC. Its protein product is CSAKRGTSGSMYEQYF.

The V and J genes are TRBV10-3 and TRBJ2-6, with D possibly being TRBD1 (5 bases). Trimming shortened V by 4 bases and J by 3 bases, and 22 bases separated the two germline ends. This CDR3 has 19 amino acids. CDR1 is ENHRY and CDR2 is SYGVKD in the germline V gene. The CDR3 here is CAISAAGRHEPYGANVLTF. CDR3 DNA: TGTGCCATCAGTGCGGCAGGGCGCCACGAACCCTATGGGGCCAACGTCCTGACTTTC.

The sample holds one count of this clonotype. Its ends do not fully match the called genes, so a read error is possible. The V call is TRBV12-3 or TRBV12-4, the J call TRBJ2-5; D perhaps matches TRBD1 (6 bases). The CDR3 runs 13 residues. The CDR3 DNA reads as TGTGCCAGTAATAATGAGGGACAAGAGTCCCAGTACTTC. This codes for CASNNEGQESQYF.

The rearrangement joins TRBV29-1 to TRBJ2-3; D is undetermined. V was cut by 7 bases and J by 5 bases, with 19 bases left in between. The CDR3 runs to 14 residues. Germline CDR1 SQVTM, CDR2 ANQGSEA. CDR3 residues: CSGRPTQTVDTQYF. The CDR3 DNA sequence: TGCAGCGGTCGACCCACTCAGACGGTAGATACGCAGTATTTT.

As regards this clonotype: The germline gene is not matched at one end of the junction; a read error may be the cause. The rearrangement uses TRBV20-1 and TRBJ2-5, with D perhaps TRBD1 (7 bases). CDR3 size: 15 residues. The germline V gene encodes CDR1 DFQATT and CDR2 SNEGSKA (reference sequence). CDR3 residues: CSAGEDSRGAETQCF. In DNA, the CDR3 is TGCAGTGCTGGAGAAGATTCCAGGGGGGCGGAGACCCAGTGCTTC.

Note on this clonotype: At one end, the junction sequence differs from germline, possibly due to a read error. The rearrangement links TRBV29-1 to TRBJ2-5; D remains unclear. This CDR3 contains 15 residues. Germline CDR1 is SQVTM and CDR2 is ANQGSEA. The CDR3 sequence is CSVREQSRSQETRYF. The CDR3 bases are TGCAGCGTTAGAGAACAATCGAGATCTCAAGAGACCCGGTACTTC.